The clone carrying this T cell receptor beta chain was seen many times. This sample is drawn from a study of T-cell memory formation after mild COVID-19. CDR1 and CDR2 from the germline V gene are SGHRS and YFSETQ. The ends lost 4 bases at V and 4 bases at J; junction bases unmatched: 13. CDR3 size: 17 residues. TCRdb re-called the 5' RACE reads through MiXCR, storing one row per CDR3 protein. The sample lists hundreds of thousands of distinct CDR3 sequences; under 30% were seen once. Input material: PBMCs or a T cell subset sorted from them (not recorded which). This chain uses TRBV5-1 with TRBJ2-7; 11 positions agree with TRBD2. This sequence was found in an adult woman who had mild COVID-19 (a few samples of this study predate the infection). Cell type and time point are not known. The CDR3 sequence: CASSLVAGGPGTYEQYF. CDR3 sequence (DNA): TGCGCCAGCAGCCTTGTAGCGGGAGGGCCGGGGACGTACGAGCAGTACTTC.